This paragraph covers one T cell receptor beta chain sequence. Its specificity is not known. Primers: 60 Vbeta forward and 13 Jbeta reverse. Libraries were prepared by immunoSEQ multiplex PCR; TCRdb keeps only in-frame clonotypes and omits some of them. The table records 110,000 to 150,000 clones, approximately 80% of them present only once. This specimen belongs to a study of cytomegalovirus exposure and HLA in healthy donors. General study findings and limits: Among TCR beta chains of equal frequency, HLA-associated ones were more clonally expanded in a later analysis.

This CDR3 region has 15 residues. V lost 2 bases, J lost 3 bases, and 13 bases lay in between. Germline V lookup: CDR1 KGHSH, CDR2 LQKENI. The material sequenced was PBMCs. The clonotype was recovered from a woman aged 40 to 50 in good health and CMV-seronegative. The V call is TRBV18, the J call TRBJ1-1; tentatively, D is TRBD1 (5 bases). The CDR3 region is CASSPSSRGDTEAFF. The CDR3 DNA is TGTGCCAGCTCACCAAGTAGCCGGGGGGACACTGAAGCTTTCTTT.